These 27 T cell receptor beta chains were sequenced from one sample in a study of long-term antiretroviral therapy in people with HIV. The authors ran the immunoSEQ assay, v3.0, at survey level. Here immunoSEQ multiplex PCR was the method, and the copy in TCRdb shows in-frame clones only, minus some. The top ten hold around 15% of the sample, which has about 25,000 clones, just over 85% seen once. The source material was unsorted PBMCs, sampled 1.2 years after starting antiretroviral therapy. The source of these receptors is a man aged 50 to 59 with HIV.

The V and J genes are TRBV7-2 and TRBJ2-3; weak D call: TRBD2 (5 bases). Germline CDR1 reads SGHTA; CDR2 reads FQGNSA. This CDR3 is 11 amino acids long. The V end lost 5 bases, the J end lost 6 bases, and 6 bases lay between the germline ends. The CDR3 region is CASSRRDTQYF. The CDR3 coding sequence is TGTGCCAGCAGCCGGAGGGATACGCAGTATTTT.

The rearrangement joins TRBV6-1 to TRBJ1-1; unclear D gene. There are 13 residues in the CDR3. CDR1 MNHNS and CDR2 SASEGT come from the germline V gene. The V and J ends lost 10 bases and 0 bases respectively, with 12 bases between them. CDR3 sequence reads: CATHSALNTEAFF. CDR3 nucleotide sequence: TGTGCCACCCACAGTGCTCTGAACACTGAAGCTTTCTTT.

A few counts support this clone. This chain connects TRBV19 to TRBJ2-7, with 13 bases fitting TRBD2. CDR1 is LNHDA, CDR2 SQIVND, per germline (reference sequence). This CDR3 region has 15 residues. V shed 5 bases, J shed 5 bases, and the junction held 6 bases outside the gene matches. The CDR3 loop is CASSALAGGPNEQYF. For the CDR3, the DNA is TGTGCCAGTAGTGCACTAGCGGGGGGGCCGAACGAGCAGTACTTC.

The sample holds a few counts of this clone. The rearrangement links TRBV27 to TRBJ1-5, with 9 bases matching TRBD1. The V segment lost 3 bases and the J segment 0 bases; nucleotides outside the gene matches: 0. The germline V gene encodes CDR1 MNHEY and CDR2 SMNVEV (reference sequence). The CDR3 consists of 15 residues. The CDR3 sequence: CASSLGQGSNQPQHF. The CDR3 DNA reads TGTGCCAGCAGTTTGGGACAGGGTAGCAATCAGCCCCAGCATTTT.

The chain couples TRBV11-2 to TRBJ1-1, with D perhaps TRBD1 (6 bases). V was clipped by 5 bases and J by 5 bases, with 15 bases between them. From germline, CDR1 is SGHAT and CDR2 FQNNGV. CDR3 length: 14 residues. As DNA, the CDR3 is TGTGCCAGCAGCCCGTTGAGGGGGAGGACTGAAGCTTTCTTT. Translation gives CASSPLRGRTEAFF.

The CDR3 nucleotides read TGCGCCAGTGCGGACAGGGGAGGCACTGAAGCTTTCTTT. Its translation: CASADRGGTEAFF. The genes are TRBV5-1 and TRBJ1-1, with TRBD1 matching over 9 bases. This CDR3 has 13 amino acids. The junction had 6 bases not matched to a gene; V was cut back by 8 bases and J by 4 bases. CDR1 is SGHRS and CDR2 is YFSETQ in the germline V gene.

The DNA for the CDR3 is TGTGCCAGCAGCGTGGGAGACAGGGGACCCCAAGAGACCCAGTACTTC. Translating gives CASSVGDRGPQETQYF. The chain is built from TRBV9 and TRBJ2-5; 8 bases match TRBD1. The germline CDR1 and CDR2 sequences are SGDLS and YYNGEE. The CDR3 is 16 amino acids. The J segment lost 1 base and the V segment lost 2 bases, leaving 7 bases of the junction unmatched.

The chain recombines TRBV5-1 with TRBJ1-1; D gene ambiguous. V lost 2 bases, J lost 1 base, and 6 bases lay in between. CDR1 is SGHRS and CDR2 is YFSETQ in the germline V gene. The CDR3 loop spans 13 amino acids. Here the CDR3 DNA reads TGCGCCAGCAGCTTCTCAAAGAACACTGAAGCTTTCTTT. The encoded protein is CASSFSKNTEAFF.

This clone was seen a few times. The chain employs TRBV15 and TRBJ1-2, with 7 bases lining up with TRBD1. Germline V CDR1 and CDR2: LNHNV, YYDKDF (reference sequence). This CDR3 comprises 15 residues. The junction had 7 bases not matched to a gene; V was cut back by 2 bases and J by 4 bases. The CDR3 region is CATSRRDSRTYGYTF. The CDR3 coding sequence is TGTGCCACCAGCAGAAGGGACAGTCGGACCTATGGCTACACCTTC.

J is TRBJ1-1 and V is TRBV10-2; TRBD1 is a possible D gene (6 bases). The CDR3 is 15 amino acids. CDR1 and CDR2 (germline): WSHSY, SAAADI. V was shortened by 5 bases and J by 1 base, with 14 bases between the two germline ends. The CDR3: CASSPRGAKNTEAFF. The CDR3 DNA reads as TGCGCCAGCAGTCCCCGGGGGGCGAAGAACACTGAAGCTTTCTTT.

This clone was picked up one time. The chain employs TRBV6-6 and TRBJ2-3; TRBD1 matches at 8 bases. V trimming: 4 bases; J trimming: 3 bases; junction bases outside the gene matches: 3. Germline CDR1 reads MNHNY; CDR2 reads SVGAGI (reference sequence). The CDR3 spans 14 residues. This CDR3 reads CASSSGQGTDTQYF. CDR3 in DNA: TGTGCCAGCAGTTCCGGACAGGGAACAGATACGCAGTATTTT.

The J gene is TRBJ2-2, the V gene TRBV7-2, with 14 bases matching TRBD2. Per the germline V gene, CDR1 is SGHTA and CDR2 is FQGNSA. The CDR3 totals 16 residues. V lost 6 bases and J lost 11; bases outside the gene matches: 11. Here the CDR3 reads CASRVGTSGGQGELFF. The CDR3 DNA reads as TGTGCCAGCAGGGTGGGGACTAGCGGGGGACAAGGAGAGCTGTTTTTT.

The chain joins TRBV11-3 to TRBJ2-2; 10 nucleotides align to TRBD2. The CDR3 sequence is 16 residues long. The V gene's germline CDR1 is SGHNT and CDR2 YENEEA. With 4 bases clipped from V and 0 bases from J, the junction kept 2 bases outside the gene matches. CDR3 sequence (DNA): TGTGCCAGCAGCTCTAGCGGGGGCCCGAACACCGGGGAGCTGTTTTTT. Amino acid sequence: CASSSSGGPNTGELFF.

V is TRBV27 and J is TRBJ2-7; D gene unclear. The CDR3 extends over 11 amino acids. V was shortened by 4 bases and J by 3 bases, with 4 bases between the two germline ends. Looked up from germline, CDR1 is MNHEY and CDR2 is SMNVEV (reference sequence). For the CDR3, the DNA is TGTGCCAGCAGTTCCGACTACGAGCAGTACTTC. This gives the protein CASSSDYEQYF.

The V gene is TRBV29-1, the J gene TRBJ1-2, with 10 nucleotides matching TRBD1. The CDR3 consists of 15 residues. CDR1 SQVTM and CDR2 ANQGSEA come from the germline V gene. V shed 4 bases, J shed 8 bases, and the junction held 13 bases outside the gene matches. The CDR3 DNA is TGCAGCGTTGCCAACCGGGACAGGGGACGGTACGGCTACACCTTC. Its translation: CSVANRDRGRYGYTF.

The chain recombines TRBV13 with TRBJ2-1; possible D gene TRBD2, 7 bases. Germline V gives CDR1 PRHDT, CDR2 FYEKMQ (reference sequence). The V gene lost 5 bases and the J gene lost 8 bases, with 13 bases spanning the gap. This CDR3 region has 13 residues. In DNA form, the CDR3 reads TGTGCCAGCAGCACGGGGGGCCGGGATGAGCAGTTCTTC. Translating gives CASSTGGRDEQFF.

This clone came up a few times. This rearrangement joins TRBV27 to TRBJ1-6, with D perhaps TRBD1 (6 bases). The CDR3 covers 14 residues. Germline values: CDR1 MNHEY, CDR2 SMNVEV (reference sequence). The V end lost 2 bases, the J end lost 7 bases, and 9 bases lay between the germline ends. This CDR3 reads CASSLGQGNSPLHF. CDR3 in DNA: TGTGCCAGCAGTTTAGGGCAGGGGAATTCACCCCTCCACTTT.

The DNA of the CDR3 is TGTGCCAGCAAGGGGACAGTCGAACAAGAGACCCAGTACTTC. Translation: CASKGTVEQETQYF. J is TRBJ2-5 and V is TRBV2; 7 positions match TRBD1. Germline loops: CDR1 SNHLY, CDR2 FYNNEI. The CDR3 consists of 14 residues. J gave up 2 bases and V 7 bases, and 7 bases lay outside the gene matches. The variable domain in full, with the rest retrieved from reference TRBV2 and TRBJ2-5, is EPEVTQTPSHQVTQMGQEVILRCVPISNHLYFYWYRQILGQKVEFLVSFYNNEISEKSEIFDDQFSVERPDGSNFTLKIRSTKLEDSAMYFCASKGTVEQETQYFGPGTRLLVL.

V usage is TRBV18 and J usage is TRBJ1-3; TRBD1 agrees at 7 bases. The germline CDR1 and CDR2 sequences are KGHSH and LQKENI. Trimming removed 5 bases from V and 2 bases from J; junction bases left unmatched: 6. This CDR3 has 15 amino acids. The CDR3 loop is CASSSDRVPGNTIYF. Here the CDR3 DNA reads TGTGCCAGCTCATCCGACAGGGTCCCTGGAAACACCATATATTTT.

The V call is TRBV14, the J call TRBJ1-1; D might be TRBD1 (5 bases). The CDR3 totals 14 residues. The germline V gene has CDR1 SGHDN and CDR2 FVKESK. The ends were cut back, 3 bases at V and 2 bases at J, with 10 bases in the middle. The CDR3 bases are TGTGCCAGCAGCCACAGGGATGTCAACACTGAAGCTTTCTTT. Protein product: CASSHRDVNTEAFF.

The J gene is TRBJ1-3, the V gene TRBV18; TRBD1 agrees at 7 bases. The CDR3 runs 15 residues. V trimming: 0 bases; J trimming: 4 bases; junction bases outside the gene matches: 3. Germline-derived CDR1 and CDR2 are KGHSH and LQKENI. The CDR3 sequence: CASSPPTGNGNTIYF. As DNA, the CDR3 is TGTGCCAGCTCACCACCGACAGGGAACGGAAACACCATATATTTT.

The chain recombines TRBV6-1 with TRBJ2-7; the match to TRBD1 covers 7 bases. V lost 10 bases to trimming and J lost 1 base; unmatched junction nucleotides: 7. The CDR3 consists of 13 residues. Germline CDR1 and CDR2: MNHNS and SASEGT. The CDR3 reads CAILGQMSYEQYF. CDR3 DNA: TGTGCCATACTGGGACAGATGTCCTACGAGCAGTACTTC.

The chain carries TRBV2 and TRBJ1-5; D is uncertain. Germline V lookup: CDR1 SNHLY, CDR2 FYNNEI. The CDR3 has 16 residues. V lost 1 base and J lost 0, with 10 bases in between. The CDR3 sequence is CASSEVGSYSNQPQHF. CDR3 bases: TGTGCCAGCAGTGAAGTCGGCAGCTATAGCAATCAGCCCCAGCATTTT.

The V gene is TRBV5-5, the J gene TRBJ1-2, with 8 bases fitting TRBD1. CDR1 and CDR2 from the germline V gene are SGHKS and YYEKEE (reference sequence). This CDR3 is built from 14 residues. V trimming: 4 bases; J trimming: 5 bases; junction bases outside the gene matches: 7. The CDR3 sequence is CASSLQQGEYGYTF. The CDR3, as DNA: TGTGCCAGCAGCCTACAACAGGGGGAGTATGGCTACACCTTC.

This clone was counted once. The CDR3 sequence: CASSQGLGETQYF. The CDR3 DNA reads TGTGCCAGCAGCCAAGGCTTGGGGGAGACCCAGTACTTC. This sequence joins TRBV14 and TRBJ2-5; D not certain. The CDR3 runs to 13 residues. Trimming took 1 base from V and 5 from J, leaving 8 bases between them. Germline values: CDR1 SGHDN, CDR2 FVKESK.

This sequence joins TRBV6-5 and TRBJ2-5; TRBD2 matches 13 bases. The CDR3 is 15 amino acids. The J segment lost 7 bases and the V segment lost 6 bases, leaving 8 bases of the junction unmatched. Per germline, CDR1 MNHEY and CDR2 SVGAGI. The CDR3 nucleotides read TGTGCCAGCAGACGGACTAGCGGGGGATCGTGGACCCAGTACTTC. Translated, it gives CASRRTSGGSWTQYF.

This sequence joins TRBV28 and TRBJ2-3, with 8 bases that match TRBD1. From germline, CDR1 is MDHEN and CDR2 SYDVKM. This CDR3 spans 16 amino acids. J was trimmed by 2 bases and V by 3 bases; bases with no gene match: 7. CDR3 sequence: CASSFTGQVNTDTQYF. Here the CDR3 DNA reads TGTGCCAGCAGTTTCACGGGACAGGTCAACACAGATACGCAGTATTTT.